This T cell receptor beta chain derives from a study of blood T cell repertoires in COVID-19. Study details: PBMCs, B-cell-depleted T cells, or T cells provided the cDNA or gDNA that made up the material.

The ends lost 7 bases at V and 4 bases at J; junction bases unmatched: 15. The CDR3 totals 16 residues. From germline, CDR1 is MDHEN and CDR2 SYDVKM. TCRdb's copy holds only in-frame clones and misses some; the assay was immunoSEQ multiplex PCR. The sample has 450,000 or so clones, around 90% seen once. The sample comprised PBMCs or T cells enriched from blood (not recorded which). The clonotype originates from a man younger than 35 who had recovered from COVID-19. V gene TRBV28 combines with J gene TRBJ1-2; 7 bases fit TRBD1. This CDR3 reads CASTRPAGGYSYGYTF. CDR3 coding DNA: TGTGCCAGCACCAGGCCGGCAGGGGGGTATAGCTATGGCTACACCTTC.